This T cell receptor (beta chain) was captured by sequencing in a study of CXCR3-negative and CXCR3-positive naive CD8 T cells. Regarding this clonotype: The target antigen is unknown.

The germline V gene has CDR1 SGHDT and CDR2 YYEEEE. There are 12 residues in the CDR3. Study-wide results and limits: CXCR3-positive naive cells had TRB CDR3s that were more hydrophobic than CXCR3-negative naive cells had.

All TRB cDNA libraries came from 5' RACE performed with UMI labels. TCRdb re-analyzed the 5' RACE reads; it lists each CDR3 protein once, without DNA. The table lists some 120,000 distinct CDR3 sequences. The origin of this receptor is a human donor in good health. Some clones in this sample may be carry-over from other donors' samples. The J gene is TRBJ2-3, the V gene TRBV5-6. The material sequenced was naive CXCR3+ CD8+ T cells from blood. Regarding subset: CD45RO-CCR7+CD27+CD95- naive CD8+ T cells expressing CXCR3 (TNR3+). CDR3 loop: CASSTGTDTQYF.